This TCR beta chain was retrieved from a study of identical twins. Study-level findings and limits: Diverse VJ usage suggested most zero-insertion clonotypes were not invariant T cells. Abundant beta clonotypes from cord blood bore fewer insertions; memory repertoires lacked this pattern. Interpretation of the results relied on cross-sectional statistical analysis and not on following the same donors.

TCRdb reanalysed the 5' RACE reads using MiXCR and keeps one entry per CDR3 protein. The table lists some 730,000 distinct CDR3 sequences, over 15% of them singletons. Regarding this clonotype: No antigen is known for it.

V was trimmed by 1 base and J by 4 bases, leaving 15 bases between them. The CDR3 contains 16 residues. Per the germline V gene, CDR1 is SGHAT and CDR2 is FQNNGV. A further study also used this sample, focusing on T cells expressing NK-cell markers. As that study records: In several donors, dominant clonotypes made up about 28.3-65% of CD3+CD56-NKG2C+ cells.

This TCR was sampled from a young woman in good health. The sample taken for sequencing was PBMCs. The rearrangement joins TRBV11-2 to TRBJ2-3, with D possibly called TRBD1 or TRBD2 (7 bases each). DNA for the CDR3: TGTGCCAGCAGCTTAGGAAGCAGGGGGGGAGCAGATACGCAGTATTTT. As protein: CASSLGSRGGADTQYF. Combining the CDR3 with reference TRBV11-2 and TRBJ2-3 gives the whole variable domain EAGVAQSPRYKIIEKRQSVAFWCNPISGHATLYWYQQILGQGPKLLIQFQNNGVVDDSQLPKDRFSAERLKGVDSTLKIQPAKLEDSAVYLCASSLGSRGGADTQYFGPGTRLTVL.